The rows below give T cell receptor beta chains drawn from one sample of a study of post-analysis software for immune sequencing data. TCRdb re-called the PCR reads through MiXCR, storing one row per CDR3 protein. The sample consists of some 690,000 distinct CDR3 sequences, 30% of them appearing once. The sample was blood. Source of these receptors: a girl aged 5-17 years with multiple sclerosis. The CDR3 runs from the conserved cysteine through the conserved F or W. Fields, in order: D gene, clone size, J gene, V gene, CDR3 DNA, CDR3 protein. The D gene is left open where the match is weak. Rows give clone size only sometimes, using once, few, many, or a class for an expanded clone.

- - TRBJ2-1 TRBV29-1 TGCAGCGTTGGGTCTTCGGACAGCTACAATGAGCAGTTCTTC CSVGSSDSYNEQFF
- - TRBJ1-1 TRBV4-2 TGTGCCAGCAGCCAAGCCACACAGGGACCGAGCACTGAAGCTTTCTTT CASSQATQGPSTEAFF
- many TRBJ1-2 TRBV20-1 TGCAGTGCTAGCTATACCAGCCAGATCTATGGCTACACCTTC CSASYTSQIYGYTF
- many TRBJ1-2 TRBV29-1 TGCAGCGTTGGGGAAGCAGGGACTGGCTACACCTTC CSVGEAGTGYTF
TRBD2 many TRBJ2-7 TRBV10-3 TGTGCCAACTCAGCGGGAGTTGGTTACGAGCAGTACTTC CANSAGVGYEQYF
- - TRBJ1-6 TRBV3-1 TGTGCCAGCAGCCAAGATATGAGGTTTCTTAATTCACCCCTCCACTTT CASSQDMRFLNSPLHF
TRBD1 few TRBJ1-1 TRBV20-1 TGCAGTGCTGAACAGGGGGCCGGGACTGAAGCTTTCTTT CSAEQGAGTEAFF
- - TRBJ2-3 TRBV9 TGTGCCAGCAGCCCCCAGCTAGCGTATCCAGATACGCAGTATTTT CASSPQLAYPDTQYF
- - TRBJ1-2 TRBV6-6 TGTGCCAGCAGCTCCGGGCCGCAGTCTTATGGCTACACCTTC CASSSGPQSYGYTF
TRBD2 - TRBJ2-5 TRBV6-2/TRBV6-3 TGTGCCAGCAGTTACGGTACTAGCGGGAGGGCCGACGGGCAGTACTTC CASSYGTSGRADGQYF
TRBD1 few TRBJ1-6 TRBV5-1 TGCGCCAGCAGGATGGGGACAGGGGGATCACCCCTCCACTTT CASRMGTGGSPLHF
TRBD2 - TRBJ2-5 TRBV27 TGTGCCAGCGGACTGATAGCGGGGGGGAGGTATGAGCAGTACTTC CASGLIAGGRYEQYF
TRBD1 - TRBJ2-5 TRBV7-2 TGTGCCAGCAGCCTGACAGGGTCACCCCAAGAGACCCAGTACTTC CASSLTGSPQETQYF
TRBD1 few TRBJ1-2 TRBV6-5 TGTGCCAGCAGCCCCGGACAGGGTTTCATGTCTGCTGGCTACACCTTC CASSPGQGFMSAGYTF
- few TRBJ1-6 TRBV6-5 TGTGCCAGCAGTAAGCGTAGCTCCTATAATTCACCCCTCCACTTT CASSKRSSYNSPLHF
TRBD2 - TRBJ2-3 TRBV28 TGTGCCAGCAGCGGGCAAGGGACTAGCGGGGGTACGCAGTATTTT CASSGQGTSGGTQYF
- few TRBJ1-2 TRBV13 TGTGCCAGCAGCCCCCCCCTGACAGGTAGGGGTGGCTACACCTTC CASSPPLTGRGGYTF
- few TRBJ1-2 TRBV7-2 TGTGCCAGCAGCTTAGCCTCATCGGGTCTCTATGGCTACACCTTC CASSLASSGLYGYTF
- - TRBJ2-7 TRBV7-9 TGTGCCAGCTTAACGGGATCGGGTTACGAGCAGTACTTC CASLTGSGYEQYF
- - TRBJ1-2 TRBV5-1 TGCGCCAGCAGCTTGTATCCGCCCGAGCGTTGGGCGAACTATGGCTACACCTTC CASSLYPPERWANYGYTF
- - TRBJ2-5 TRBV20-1 TGCAGTGCTAGAGAGACAGGCCGGGAGACCCAGTACTTC CSARETGRETQYF
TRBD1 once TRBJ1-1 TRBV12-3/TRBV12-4 TGTCCCAGCAGCTCACAGGGGTTAGGCACTGAAGCTTTCTTT CPSSSQGLGTEAFF
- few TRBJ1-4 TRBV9 TGTGCCAGCAGCGTAGAGGTCGGCAGGGGAGGTGAAAAACTGTTTTTT CASSVEVGRGGEKLFF
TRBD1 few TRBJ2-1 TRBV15 TGTGCCACCAGCAGAGGGACAGGGGCCGGGAATGAGCAGTTCTTC CATSRGTGAGNEQFF
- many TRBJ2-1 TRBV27 TGTGCCAGCAGTTACGGACAGTACAATGAGCAGTTCTTC CASSYGQYNEQFF
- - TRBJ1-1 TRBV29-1 TGCAGCGTTGACCTTACAGCGAACACTGAAGCTTTCTTT CSVDLTANTEAFF
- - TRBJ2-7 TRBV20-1 TGCAGTGTGGCGGCGCTAGCGAGCTCCTACGAGCAGTACTTC CSVAALASSYEQYF